This T cell receptor (beta chain) derives from a study of blood T cell repertoires in COVID-19. Between the trimmed V and J ends, which lost 7 bases and 5 bases, there was a span of 14 bases. This CDR3 comprises 13 residues. The germline gives CDR1 MNHEY, CDR2 SVGAGI. This clone has only a few counts. Everyone who took part was roughly 18 to 90 years old, and they came from fewer than 25 US areas. The assay was immunoSEQ multiplex PCR, and TCRdb's table has in-frame clones only and misses some. The table lists about 320,000 clones, about nine tenths of them singletons. This chain joins TRBV6-5 and TRBJ1-2, with TRBD1 as a possible D gene (5 bases). The sequence came from a man in his fifties or sixties who had recovered from COVID-19. The sequenced material came from PBMCs or T cells enriched from blood (not recorded which). In DNA, the CDR3 is TGTGCCAGCACCTACGGGGGAGGGTATGGCTACACCTTC. Translation gives CASTYGGGYGYTF.